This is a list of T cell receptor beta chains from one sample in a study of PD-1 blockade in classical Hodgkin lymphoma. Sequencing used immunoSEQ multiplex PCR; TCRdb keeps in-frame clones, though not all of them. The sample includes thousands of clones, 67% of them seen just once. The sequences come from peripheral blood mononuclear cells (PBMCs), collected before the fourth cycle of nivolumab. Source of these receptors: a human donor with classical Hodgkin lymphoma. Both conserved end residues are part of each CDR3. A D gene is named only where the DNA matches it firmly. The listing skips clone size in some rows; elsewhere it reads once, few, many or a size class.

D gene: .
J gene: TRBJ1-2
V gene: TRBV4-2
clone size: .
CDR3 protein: CASSQVVVEGGYTF
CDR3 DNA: TGTGCCAGCAGCCAAGTGGTCGTAGAGGGAGGCTACACCTTC

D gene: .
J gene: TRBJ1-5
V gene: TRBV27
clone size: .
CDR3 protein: CASSFAKPTGQPQHF
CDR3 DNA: TGTGCCAGCAGTTTTGCCAAGCCGACGGGACAGCCCCAGCATTTT

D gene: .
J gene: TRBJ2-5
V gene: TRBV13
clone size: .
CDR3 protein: CASSLGEAQYF
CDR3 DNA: TGTGCCAGCAGCTTAGGGGAAGCCCAGTACTTC

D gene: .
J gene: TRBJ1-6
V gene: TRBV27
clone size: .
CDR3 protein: CASSLLDTASPLHF
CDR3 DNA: TGTGCCAGCAGTTTGCTGGACACGGCTTCACCCCTCCACTTT

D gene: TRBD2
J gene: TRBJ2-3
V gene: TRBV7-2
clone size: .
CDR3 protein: CASSTTGTSGDTQYF
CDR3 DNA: TGTGCCAGCAGCACAACCGGGACTAGTGGCGATACGCAGTATTTT

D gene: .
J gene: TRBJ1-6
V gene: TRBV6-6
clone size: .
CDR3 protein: CASSRQEINNSPLHF
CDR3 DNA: TGTGCCAGCAGTCGACAGGAGATTAATAATTCACCCCTCCACTTT

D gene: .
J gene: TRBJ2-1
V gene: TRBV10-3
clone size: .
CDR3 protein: CAIASRGDTYNEQFF
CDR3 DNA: TGTGCCATCGCCTCTCGGGGTGACACCTACAATGAGCAGTTCTTC

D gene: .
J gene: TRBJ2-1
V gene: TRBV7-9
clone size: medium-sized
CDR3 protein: CASSLVGNEQFF
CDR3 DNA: TGTGCCAGCAGCTTAGTTGGGAATGAGCAGTTCTTC

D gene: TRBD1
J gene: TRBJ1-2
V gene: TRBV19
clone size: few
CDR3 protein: CASSIGTVTYGYTF
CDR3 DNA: TGTGCCAGTAGTATCGGGACAGTAACCTATGGCTACACCTTC

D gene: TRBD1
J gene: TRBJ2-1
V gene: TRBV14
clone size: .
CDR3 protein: CASSHYSPTQGGDEQFF
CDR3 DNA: TGTGCCAGCAGCCATTATTCTCCGACACAGGGGGGCGATGAGCAGTTCTTC

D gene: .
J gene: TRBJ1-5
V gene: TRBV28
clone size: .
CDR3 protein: CASSPHRVEQPQHF
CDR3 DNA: TGTGCCAGCAGTCCCCACAGGGTGGAACAGCCCCAGCATTTT

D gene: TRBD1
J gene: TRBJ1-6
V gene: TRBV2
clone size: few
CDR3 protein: CASSDSTGRGSPLHF
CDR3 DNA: TGTGCCAGCAGTGACTCGACAGGGAGAGGGTCACCCCTCCACTTT

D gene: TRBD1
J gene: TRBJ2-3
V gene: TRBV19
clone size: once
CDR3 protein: CASSPGQGTSTDTQYF
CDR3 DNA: TGTGCCAGTAGTCCGGGACAGGGAACTAGCACAGATACGCAGTATTTT

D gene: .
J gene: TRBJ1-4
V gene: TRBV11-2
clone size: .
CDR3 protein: CASSLDRGNEKLFF
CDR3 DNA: TGTGCCAGCAGCTTAGATCGTGGCAACGAAAAACTGTTTTTT

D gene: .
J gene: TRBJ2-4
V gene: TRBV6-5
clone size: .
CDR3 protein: CASSSGAATAKNIQYF
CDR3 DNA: TGTGCCAGCAGTTCCGGGGCGGCAACAGCCAAAAACATTCAGTACTTC

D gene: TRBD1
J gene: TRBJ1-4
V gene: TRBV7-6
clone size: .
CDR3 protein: CASSSRDRGPTRTNEKLFF
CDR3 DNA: TGTGCCAGCAGCTCCCGGGACAGGGGGCCTACTCGAACTAATGAAAAACTGTTTTTT

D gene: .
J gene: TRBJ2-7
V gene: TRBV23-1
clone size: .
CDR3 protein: CASSVQGTDEQYF
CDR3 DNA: TGCGCCAGCAGTGTCCAGGGGACCGACGAGCAGTACTTC

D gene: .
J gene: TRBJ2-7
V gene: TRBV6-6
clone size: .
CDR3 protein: CASPFPRSYEQYF
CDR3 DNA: TGTGCCAGCCCATTTCCCCGCTCCTACGAGCAGTACTTC

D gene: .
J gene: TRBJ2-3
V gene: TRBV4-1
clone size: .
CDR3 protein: CASSQDGTTDTQYF
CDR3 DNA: TGCGCCAGCAGCCAAGATGGTACCACAGATACGCAGTATTTT

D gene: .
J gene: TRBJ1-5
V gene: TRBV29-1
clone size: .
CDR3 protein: CSVGVGNQPQHF
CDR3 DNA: TGCAGCGTTGGAGTAGGAAATCAGCCCCAGCATTTT

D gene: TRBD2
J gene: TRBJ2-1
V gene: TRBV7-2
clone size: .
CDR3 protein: CASSLEGGPYNEQFF
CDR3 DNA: TGTGCCAGCAGCTTAGAGGGAGGGCCTTACAATGAGCAGTTCTTC

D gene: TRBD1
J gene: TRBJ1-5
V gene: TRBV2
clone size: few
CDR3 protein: CASSGGQGAYQPQHF
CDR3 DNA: TGTGCCAGCAGCGGGGGACAGGGGGCCTACCAGCCCCAGCATTTT

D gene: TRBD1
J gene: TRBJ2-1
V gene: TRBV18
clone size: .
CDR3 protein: CASSQGQGVIYEQFF
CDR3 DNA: TGTGCCAGCTCACAAGGACAGGGGGTTATATATGAGCAGTTCTTC

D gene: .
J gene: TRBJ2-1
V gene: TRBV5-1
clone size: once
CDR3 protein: CASRGDPRSRNEQFF
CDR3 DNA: TGCGCCAGCAGAGGGGACCCCCGGTCTCGCAATGAGCAGTTCTTC

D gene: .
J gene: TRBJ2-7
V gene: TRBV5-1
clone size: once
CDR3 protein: CASSLSGARVYEQYF
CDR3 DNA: TGCGCCAGCAGCTTGTCCGGGGCGCGTGTCTACGAGCAGTACTTC

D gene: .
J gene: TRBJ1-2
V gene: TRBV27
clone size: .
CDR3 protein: CASSLQLGIGYTF
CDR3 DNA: TGTGCCAGCAGTCTCCAGCTCGGGATCGGCTACACCTTC

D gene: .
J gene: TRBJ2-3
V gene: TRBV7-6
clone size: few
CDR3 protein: CASSISGTHSTDTQYF
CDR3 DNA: TGTGCCAGCAGCATATCCGGGACTCACAGCACAGATACGCAGTATTTT

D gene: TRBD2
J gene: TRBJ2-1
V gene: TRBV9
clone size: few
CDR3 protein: CASSVERGSSYNEQFF
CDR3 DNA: TGTGCCAGCAGCGTAGAGCGCGGGAGCTCCTACAATGAGCAGTTCTTC

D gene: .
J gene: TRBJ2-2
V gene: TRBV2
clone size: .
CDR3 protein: CASTSRGTGELFF
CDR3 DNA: TGTGCCAGCACATCAAGGGGCACCGGGGAGCTGTTTTTT

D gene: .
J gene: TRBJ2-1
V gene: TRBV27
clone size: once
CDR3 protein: CASSWNSYNEQFF
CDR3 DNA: TGTGCCAGTAGCTGGAACTCCTACAATGAGCAGTTCTTC

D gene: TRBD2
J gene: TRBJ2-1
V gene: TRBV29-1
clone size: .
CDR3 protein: CSVALAGGTYNEQFF
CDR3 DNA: TGCAGCGTGGCCCTAGCGGGAGGCACCTACAATGAGCAGTTCTTC

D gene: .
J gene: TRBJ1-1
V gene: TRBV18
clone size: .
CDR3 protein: CASSPTARMNTEAFF
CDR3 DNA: TGTGCCAGCTCACCGACGGCCCGCATGAACACTGAAGCTTTCTTT

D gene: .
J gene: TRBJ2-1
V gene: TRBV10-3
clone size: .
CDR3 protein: CAISLANEQFF
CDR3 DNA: TGTGCCATCAGTCTAGCGAATGAGCAGTTCTTC

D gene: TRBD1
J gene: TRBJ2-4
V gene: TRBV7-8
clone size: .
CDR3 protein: CASSLRDRVYKFTKNIQYF
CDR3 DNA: TGTGCCAGCAGCCTACGGGACAGGGTTTATAAGTTTACCAAAAACATTCAGTACTTC

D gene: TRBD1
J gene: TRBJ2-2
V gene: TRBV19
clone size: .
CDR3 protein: CATESRDRAGELFF
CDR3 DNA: TGTGCCACTGAAAGCCGGGACAGGGCTGGGGAGCTGTTTTTT

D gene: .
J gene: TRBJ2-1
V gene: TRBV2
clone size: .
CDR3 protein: CASSEEGSAGWNYNEQFF
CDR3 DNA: TGTGCCAGCAGTGAAGAAGGGTCAGCCGGGTGGAATTACAATGAGCAGTTCTTC

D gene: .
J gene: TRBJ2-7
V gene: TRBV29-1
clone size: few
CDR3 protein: CSPRDESSYEQYF
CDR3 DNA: TGCAGCCCCCGGGACGAAAGCTCCTACGAGCAGTACTTC

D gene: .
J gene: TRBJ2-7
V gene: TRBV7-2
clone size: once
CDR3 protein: CASSLAVSGYEQYF
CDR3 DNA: TGTGCCAGCAGCTTAGCGGTTTCAGGTTACGAGCAGTACTTC

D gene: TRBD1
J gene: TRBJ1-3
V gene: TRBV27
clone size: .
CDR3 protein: CASSWTGAGEGGNTIYF
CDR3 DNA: TGTGCCAGCAGTTGGACAGGGGCCGGTGAAGGTGGAAACACCATATATTTT

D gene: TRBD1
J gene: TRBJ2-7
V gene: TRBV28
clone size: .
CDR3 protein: CASSLRKNRDSSYEQYF
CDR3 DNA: TGTGCCAGCAGTTTACGGAAGAACCGGGACAGCTCCTACGAGCAGTACTTC

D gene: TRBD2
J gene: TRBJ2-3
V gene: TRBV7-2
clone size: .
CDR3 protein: CASSFPAGVTDTQYF
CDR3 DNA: TGTGCCAGCAGCTTTCCAGCGGGGGTCACAGATACGCAGTATTTT

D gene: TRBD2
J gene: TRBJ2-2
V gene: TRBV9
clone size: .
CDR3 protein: CASSPPPGGGGLFGELFF
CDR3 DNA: TGTGCCAGCAGCCCCCCGCCGGGGGGCGGGGGGCTCTTCGGGGAGCTGTTTTTT

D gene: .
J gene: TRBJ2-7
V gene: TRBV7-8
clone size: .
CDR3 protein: CASSLGAGRVTEQYF
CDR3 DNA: TGTGCCAGCAGCTTAGGGGCCGGGCGAGTCACCGAGCAGTACTTC

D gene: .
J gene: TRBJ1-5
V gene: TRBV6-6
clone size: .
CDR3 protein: CASNAGVRQPQHF
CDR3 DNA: TGTGCCAGCAACGCGGGAGTTAGGCAGCCCCAGCATTTT

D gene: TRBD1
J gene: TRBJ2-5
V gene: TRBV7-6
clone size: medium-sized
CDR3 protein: CASSLGTGQETQYF
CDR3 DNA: TGTGCCAGCAGCCTGGGGACAGGGCAAGAGACCCAGTACTTC

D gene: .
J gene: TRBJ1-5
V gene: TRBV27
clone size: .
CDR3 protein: CAINGEGQPQHF
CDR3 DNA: TGTGCCATAAATGGGGAGGGTCAGCCCCAGCATTTT

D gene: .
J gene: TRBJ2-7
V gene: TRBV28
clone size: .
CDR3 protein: CASSERAYMSEHYF
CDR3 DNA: TGTGCCAGCAGCGAACGGGCGTACATGAGCGAGCATTACTTC

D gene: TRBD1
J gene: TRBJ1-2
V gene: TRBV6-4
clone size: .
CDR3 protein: CASSFTGTGRYGYTF
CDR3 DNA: TGTGCCAGCAGTTTTACCGGGACAGGGAGATATGGCTACACCTTC

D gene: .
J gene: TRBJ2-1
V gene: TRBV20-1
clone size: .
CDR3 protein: CSARHGNEQFF
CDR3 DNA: TGCAGTGCTAGACACGGCAATGAGCAGTTCTTC

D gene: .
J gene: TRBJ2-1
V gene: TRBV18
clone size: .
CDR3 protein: CASSPSSRDSTSNEQFF
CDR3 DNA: TGTGCCAGCTCACCCAGTTCCCGGGACTCCACCTCAAATGAGCAGTTCTTC

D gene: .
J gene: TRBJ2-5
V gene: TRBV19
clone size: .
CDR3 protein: CASIEGKGETQYF
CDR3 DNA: TGTGCCAGTATAGAGGGGAAAGGAGAGACCCAGTACTTC

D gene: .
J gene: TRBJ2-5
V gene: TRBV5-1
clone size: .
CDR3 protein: CASSLVGAAGTQYF
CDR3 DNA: TGCGCCAGCAGCTTGGTGGGGGCCGCGGGAACCCAGTACTTC

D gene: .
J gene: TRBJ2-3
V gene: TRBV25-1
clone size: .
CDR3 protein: CASSLSSGGGPSDTQYF
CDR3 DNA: TGTGCCAGCAGTCTCTCGTCTGGTGGGGGACCTTCAGATACGCAGTATTTT